The TCR beta chain described here comes from a study of shared clonotypes between healthy human individuals. In regard to this clone: Its target is unknown.

Naive CD8 cells lacked CD45RO and underwent positive selection for CCR7, leaving out terminally differentiated effector memory CD45RA+ cells. A 200 ng quantity of DNA, tens of thousands of T cell genomes, went into the sorted-subset replicate PCRs. The authors' processing: ImmunoSEQ gave junction-only sequences without quality scores, so filtering differed. TCRdb's copy holds only in-frame clones and misses some; the assay was immunoSEQ multiplex PCR. V and J calls and clone size are copied from that table; D and trimming were computed from the DNA. This sample has nearly 2 million clones, with over 85% found just once. Study findings and constraints: As a rule, naive subsets had a larger estimated richness than memory subsets.

Trimming removed 5 bases at V and 3 bases at J, with 11 bases between. This CDR3 contains 14 residues. Germline V gene lookup returns CDR1 MNHEY and CDR2 SMNVEV (reference sequence). This TCR came from a young man in good health. V and J are TRBV27 and TRBJ1-5; D is perhaps TRBD1 (5 bases). Sequenced sample: naive CD8+ T cells sorted from blood. This CDR3 reads CASSIGASNQPQHF. CDR3 nucleotides: TGTGCCAGCAGTATCGGGGCTTCCAATCAGCCCCAGCATTTT.